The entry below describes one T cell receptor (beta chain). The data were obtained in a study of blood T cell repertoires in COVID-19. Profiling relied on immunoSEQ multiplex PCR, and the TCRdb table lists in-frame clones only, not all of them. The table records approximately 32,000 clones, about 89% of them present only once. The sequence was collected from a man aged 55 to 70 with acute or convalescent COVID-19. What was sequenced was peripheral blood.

CDR3: CASSPSSGEFYGYTF. DNA for the CDR3: TGTGCCAGCAGCCCCTCCTCCGGGGAATTCTATGGCTACACCTTC. This chain connects TRBV3-1 (or the pseudogene TRBV3-2) to TRBJ1-2; no clear D gene. The V gene's germline CDR1 is LGHDT and CDR2 YNNKEL (reference sequence). V was clipped by 4 bases and J by 4 bases, with 16 bases between them. CDR3 length equals 15 residues.